This is a list of T cell receptor beta chains from one sample in a study of blood T cell repertoires in COVID-19. Assay: immunoSEQ multiplex PCR; the TCRdb copy retains only in-frame clones and omits some. This repertoire shows about 150,000 clones, 70% to 90% found once; its top ten account for 0.63%. The sequenced sample was peripheral blood. These receptors were obtained from a man aged 55 to 70 with COVID-19, enrolled during active disease. Both conserved end residues are part of each CDR3. A D gene is named only where the DNA matches it firmly. Some rows mark clone size as missing; the rest say once, few, many or name a class of expanded clone.

cdr3_aa: CASSLAGLRETQYF
cdr3_nt: TGTGCCAGCTCACTTGCGGGGCTGAGAGAGACCCAGTACTTC
clone_size: -
j_call: TRBJ2-5
d_call: -
v_call: TRBV18

cdr3_aa: CASSLLDRFGGYTF
cdr3_nt: TGTGCCAGCAGCTTACTTGACAGGTTTGGTGGCTACACCTTC
clone_size: -
j_call: TRBJ1-2
d_call: -
v_call: TRBV13

cdr3_aa: CASRGGGGRAGAAEQYF
cdr3_nt: TGTGCCAGCAGGGGGGGAGGCGGGAGGGCCGGTGCTGCCGAGCAGTACTTC
clone_size: -
j_call: TRBJ2-7
d_call: TRBD2
v_call: TRBV2

cdr3_aa: CAWNYITNEKLFF
cdr3_nt: TGTGCCTGGAACTACATAACTAATGAAAAACTGTTTTTT
clone_size: -
j_call: TRBJ1-4
d_call: -
v_call: TRBV30

cdr3_aa: CASSPTVTVSYEQYF
cdr3_nt: TGTGCCAGCTCACCGACAGTGACAGTTTCCTACGAGCAGTACTTC
clone_size: -
j_call: TRBJ2-7
d_call: -
v_call: TRBV18

cdr3_aa: CATSRRQNMNTEAFF
cdr3_nt: TGTGCCACCAGCAGAAGACAGAACATGAACACTGAAGCTTTCTTT
clone_size: -
j_call: TRBJ1-1
d_call: -
v_call: TRBV15

cdr3_aa: CASSIESQGVRPQHF
cdr3_nt: TGTGCCAGTAGTATCGAATCACAGGGGGTCCGGCCCCAGCATTTT
clone_size: -
j_call: TRBJ1-5
d_call: TRBD1
v_call: TRBV19

cdr3_aa: CASSLDWTSGRYEQYF
cdr3_nt: TGTGCCAGCAGCTTAGATTGGACTAGCGGGAGATACGAGCAGTACTTC
clone_size: -
j_call: TRBJ2-7
d_call: TRBD2
v_call: TRBV11-2

cdr3_aa: CASSRLAGGGETQYF
cdr3_nt: TGTGCCAGCAGTCGACTAGCGGGAGGGGGGGAGACCCAGTACTTC
clone_size: -
j_call: TRBJ2-5
d_call: TRBD2
v_call: TRBV6-2/TRBV6-3

cdr3_aa: CASSLAVGANYGYTF
cdr3_nt: TGTGCCAGCAGCTTAGCGGTTGGAGCTAACTATGGCTACACCTTC
clone_size: -
j_call: TRBJ1-2
d_call: -
v_call: TRBV7-2

cdr3_aa: CASSTDRGGYTF
cdr3_nt: TGTGCCAGCAGTACCGACAGGGGTGGCTACACCTTC
clone_size: once
j_call: TRBJ1-2
d_call: TRBD1
v_call: TRBV6-1

cdr3_aa: CASSPTDRVVQPQHF
cdr3_nt: TGTGCCAGCTCACCCACCGACAGGGTCGTTCAGCCCCAGCATTTT
clone_size: -
j_call: TRBJ1-5
d_call: TRBD1
v_call: TRBV18

cdr3_aa: CASSQVIGDGYTF
cdr3_nt: TGCGCCAGCAGCCAAGTCATAGGGGATGGCTACACCTTC
clone_size: -
j_call: TRBJ1-2
d_call: -
v_call: TRBV4-3

cdr3_aa: CASSQEVGRSEITNEKLFF
cdr3_nt: TGCGCCAGCAGCCAAGAAGTTGGCAGGTCGGAAATAACTAATGAAAAACTGTTTTTT
clone_size: -
j_call: TRBJ1-4
d_call: -
v_call: TRBV4-1

cdr3_aa: CASSPPGLAGGPPDTQYF
cdr3_nt: TGTGCCAGCTCACCACCGGGACTAGCGGGGGGCCCTCCAGATACGCAGTATTTT
clone_size: -
j_call: TRBJ2-3
d_call: TRBD2
v_call: TRBV18

cdr3_aa: CASSPNGQGVGYTF
cdr3_nt: TGTGCCAGTAGTCCGAATGGACAGGGAGTCGGCTACACCTTC
clone_size: -
j_call: TRBJ1-2
d_call: TRBD1
v_call: TRBV19

cdr3_aa: CASSLGGGSGTEAFF
cdr3_nt: TGTGCCAGCAGCCTAGGGGGGGGCTCTGGCACTGAAGCTTTCTTT
clone_size: once
j_call: TRBJ1-1
d_call: -
v_call: TRBV7-3

cdr3_aa: CASSLGGGQPQHF
cdr3_nt: TGTGCCAGCAGCTTGGGAGGAGGTCAGCCCCAGCATTTT
clone_size: few
j_call: TRBJ1-5
d_call: -
v_call: TRBV5-4

cdr3_aa: CASSTSREPKNIQYF
cdr3_nt: TGTGCCAGTAGTACCAGTCGGGAACCCAAAAACATTCAGTACTTC
clone_size: -
j_call: TRBJ2-4
d_call: -
v_call: TRBV19

cdr3_aa: CASSSGLRNTEAFF
cdr3_nt: TGTGCCAGCAGTTCCGGACTGAGGAACACTGAAGCTTTCTTT
clone_size: once
j_call: TRBJ1-1
d_call: -
v_call: TRBV27

cdr3_aa: CASSNRGRGGTGELFF
cdr3_nt: TGTGCCAGCAGCAACAGGGGGCGCGGAGGCACCGGGGAGCTGTTTTTT
clone_size: -
j_call: TRBJ2-2
d_call: TRBD1
v_call: TRBV5-6

cdr3_aa: CASNRGSRETQYF
cdr3_nt: TGTGCCAGCAACAGGGGGAGCCGAGAGACCCAGTACTTC
clone_size: -
j_call: TRBJ2-5
d_call: TRBD1
v_call: TRBV14

cdr3_aa: CASSMGQGARETQYF
cdr3_nt: TGTGCCAGTAGTATGGGACAGGGGGCTCGAGAGACCCAGTACTTC
clone_size: -
j_call: TRBJ2-5
d_call: TRBD1
v_call: TRBV19

cdr3_aa: CAIRLSNQPQHF
cdr3_nt: TGTGCCATCAGACTAAGCAATCAGCCCCAGCATTTT
clone_size: few
j_call: TRBJ1-5
d_call: -
v_call: TRBV6-5

cdr3_aa: CASSLSDEQFF
cdr3_nt: TGTGCCAGCAGTTTGAGCGATGAGCAGTTCTTC
clone_size: -
j_call: TRBJ2-1
d_call: -
v_call: TRBV28

cdr3_aa: CASSYTIVLLAGTENTEAFF
cdr3_nt: TGTGCCAGCAGTTACACAATCGTCCTGCTTGCCGGGACAGAGAACACTGAAGCTTTCTTT
clone_size: -
j_call: TRBJ1-1
d_call: TRBD1
v_call: TRBV6-2/TRBV6-3

cdr3_aa: CSVERAGGTLSTDTQYF
cdr3_nt: TGCAGCGTTGAACGAGCGGGAGGGACCCTTAGCACAGATACGCAGTATTTT
clone_size: -
j_call: TRBJ2-3
d_call: TRBD2
v_call: TRBV29-1